These 6 T cell receptor beta chains came from one sample sequenced in a study of identical twins. Each CDR3 protein gets one entry after TCRdb re-called the 5' RACE reads with MiXCR. The sample yields around 340,000 distinct CDR3 sequences, approximately 8.8% seen once. The source material was naive T cells sorted from blood. The receptors stem from a woman in her 50s in good health.

This clonotype was picked up a small number of times. The chain employs TRBV7-9 and TRBJ1-1; the D gene is possibly TRBD1 (5 bases). The CDR3 is 15 amino acids. Germline loops: CDR1 SEHNR, CDR2 FQNEAQ (reference sequence). V was shortened by 4 bases and J by 3 bases, with 15 bases between the two germline ends. The DNA for the CDR3 is TGTGCCAGCAGCTCCCCCAGGGCCTCTGACACTGAAGCTTTCTTT. Its protein product is CASSSPRASDTEAFF.

This clonotype occurred many times. The chain carries TRBV20-1 and TRBJ2-7, with 16 nucleotides matching TRBD2. Germline V gene data show CDR1 as DFQATT and CDR2 as SNEGSKA (reference sequence). CDR3 length: 17 amino acids. V lost 6 bases, J lost 6 bases, and 14 bases stayed unmatched. The CDR3 bases are TGCAGTGCGGACCACCTGGGGACTAGCGGGAGGGTCAGCGAGCAGTACTTC. Translated: CSADHLGTSGRVSEQYF.

This clonotype was detected ten times or more. The CDR3 DNA follows: TGTGCCAGCAGCGGGTTGGTTGAACTAGCCGCCTACAATGAGCAGTTCTTC. Translated: CASSGLVELAAYNEQFF. V is TRBV9 and J is TRBJ2-1; the D gene is possibly TRBD2 (6 bases). Trimming pared 3 bases from V and 2 bases from J, leaving 18 bases between. This CDR3 is 17 amino acids long. Germline CDR1 is SGDLS and CDR2 is YYNGEE.

The chain carries TRBV29-1 and TRBJ2-1; TRBD2 matches 10 bases. The CDR3 totals 15 residues. Germline V gives CDR1 SQVTM, CDR2 ANQGSEA. The V and J ends lost 1 base and 6 bases, in that order; junction bases with no gene match: 6. CDR3 sequence: CSVEVYSGRPNEQFF. The CDR3 region has the DNA TGCAGCGTTGAAGTTTATAGCGGGAGGCCCAATGAGCAGTTCTTC.

This clonotype was observed a few times. The J gene is TRBJ2-1, the V gene TRBV25-1, with unresolved D. The germline V gene has CDR1 MGHDK and CDR2 SYGVNS. Trimming removed 8 bases at V and 7 bases at J, with 12 bases between. CDR3 length: 12 residues. The CDR3 is CASSRLRNEQFF. Here the CDR3 DNA reads TGTGCCAGCTCCCGACTTCGAAATGAGCAGTTCTTC.

This clonotype was counted many times. V and J are TRBV12-3 or TRBV12-4 and TRBJ2-1, with 13 bases fitting TRBD2. This CDR3 region has 15 residues. V shed 6 bases, J shed 10 bases, and the junction held 9 bases outside the gene matches. CDR3 DNA: TGTGCCAGCAGCCTAGGACTAGCGGGAGTTCGGGAGCAGTTCTTC. The encoded protein is CASSLGLAGVREQFF.